This T cell receptor beta chain was obtained from a study of OX40 agonist ivuxolimab in advanced cancers. Looking at the study overall: Cohort: approximately 83% men, mean age approximately 60, aged about 20 to 80.

Libraries were prepared by immunoSEQ multiplex PCR; TCRdb keeps only in-frame clonotypes and omits some of them. The data contain approximately 50,000 clones, roughly nine tenths of them seen just once; the ten biggest clones take up roughly 13%. V was shortened by 1 base and J by 7 bases, with 16 bases between the two germline ends. From germline, CDR1 is MGHRA and CDR2 YSYEKL. The CDR3 extends over 15 amino acids. The chain is built from TRBV4-1 and TRBJ1-2; D might be TRBD1 (6 bases). This receptor was identified in an adult with an advanced solid tumor such as melanoma, head and neck, liver or kidney cancer. The sample was CD4+ or CD8+ T cells sorted from blood, taken in a trial of the OX40 agonist ivuxolimab. CDR3 sequence: CASSQGARGATGYTF. DNA for the CDR3: TGCGCCAGCAGCCAAGGGGCGAGGGGGGCGACTGGCTACACCTTC.